This T cell receptor (beta chain) emerged from a study of T cell repertoires in ileal Crohn's disease. Study-wide background: Surgery for a complication: stricturing in roughly 60%, penetrating in 39%. General study findings and limits: Sorted CD8 T cells held more high-frequency clones than CD4.

Sequenced by immunoSEQ multiplex PCR; TCRdb stores in-frame clones only, minus some. The data hold a few thousand clones, with over 70% observed a single time. The CDR3 totals 12 residues. Deletions cut 1 base from V and 7 bases from J, with 10 bases between. The germline CDR1 and CDR2 sequences are SQVTM and ANQGSEA. Indicated time point: neoterminal ileum biopsy at postoperative endoscopy, about 6 months after surgery. In regard to this clone: Antigen unknown.

The chain combines TRBV29-1 with TRBJ1-2; unclear D gene. The sequence was obtained from an adult with Crohn's disease. The specimen sequenced was ileal tissue. In DNA form, the CDR3 reads TGCAGCGTTGAAGGCAACTCCGCTGGCTACACCTTC. It codes for CSVEGNSAGYTF.